Sequencing of this T cell receptor beta chain was carried out in a study of Tregs in tolerant kidney transplant recipients. Sequenced by immunoSEQ multiplex PCR; TCRdb stores in-frame clones only, minus some. The sample lists 74,000 or so clones, around nine tenths occurring once. Germline CDR1 and CDR2: SGHTA and FQGTGA. The CDR3 is 20 residues long. Losses at the gene ends were 4 bases for V and 3 bases for J; bases not matched to a gene: 14. Recipients received nonmyeloablative bone marrow transplants from related graft donors, with transient mixed chimerism. The rearrangement links TRBV7-3 to TRBJ2-6; 11 positions agree with TRBD1. The receptor's source is a human patient who received a combined kidney and bone marrow transplant. T cells may partly derive from the graft donor. The sample consisted of CD4+ T cells from blood (PBMCs), taken 24 months after the transplant. CDR3 nucleotides: TGTGCCAGCAGCTCACCTCTTCGGGGGACAGGGGGTGGTGGGGCCAACGTCCTGACTTTC. It yields the protein CASSSPLRGTGGGGANVLTF.